This T cell receptor beta chain was observed in a study of blood T cell repertoires in COVID-19. On the study more broadly: Spain, Italy and the United States supplied samples that represented acute and convalescent COVID-19. Sources were T cells, B-cell-depleted T cells, or PBMCs; the material itself was cDNA or gDNA.

In the original analysis: The assay estimated nucleated cells by amplifying reference gene primers. The table came from immunoSEQ multiplex PCR; TCRdb's copy has only in-frame clones and leaves some out. Clonal size and the V and J genes are those of that table, whereas D and trimming came from the DNA. Among roughly 49,000 clones, over 65% were seen once, and the ten largest hold roughly 8.8%. The V gene's germline CDR1 is SGHTA and CDR2 FQGTGA. The V and J ends lost 1 base and 5 bases respectively, with 15 bases between them. This CDR3 is 16 amino acids long. The clonotype originates from a woman in her seventies with acute or convalescent COVID-19. The chain is built from TRBV7-3 and TRBJ2-1, with D tentatively TRBD2 (5 bases). The sequencing input was peripheral blood. CDR3 in DNA: TGTGCCAGCAGCTTAAAGAGCGGAACAAACCACAATGAGCAGTTCTTC. This gives the protein CASSLKSGTNHNEQFF.